This T cell receptor (beta chain) derives from a study of T cells in Graves' hyperthyroidism and ophthalmopathy. Study as a whole: Blood from the periphery was taken at initial diagnosis, before any treatment.

The source material, RNA transcripts, was used to amplify TCR beta CDR3 regions. The HTBI primer set was used in a first-round RT-PCR of the TCR CDR3. TCRdb independently ran MiXCR on the multiplex PCR reads; one entry per CDR3 protein. The sample records approximately 400,000 distinct CDR3 sequences, about a fifth being singletons. V shed 0 bases, J shed 5 bases, and the junction held 9 bases outside the gene matches. This CDR3 is 17 amino acids long. The germline V gene encodes CDR1 DFQATT and CDR2 SNEGSKA (reference sequence). This clonotype was detected a few times. The V gene is TRBV20-1, the J gene TRBJ2-3; 12 bases line up with TRBD2. This TCR was recovered from a man aged 18 to 29 with Graves' ophthalmopathy. The source material was blood. The CDR3 DNA is TGCAGTGCTAGAGATTGGCTAGCGGGGGGGATAGGAGATACGCAGTATTTT. Amino acid sequence: CSARDWLAGGIGDTQYF.